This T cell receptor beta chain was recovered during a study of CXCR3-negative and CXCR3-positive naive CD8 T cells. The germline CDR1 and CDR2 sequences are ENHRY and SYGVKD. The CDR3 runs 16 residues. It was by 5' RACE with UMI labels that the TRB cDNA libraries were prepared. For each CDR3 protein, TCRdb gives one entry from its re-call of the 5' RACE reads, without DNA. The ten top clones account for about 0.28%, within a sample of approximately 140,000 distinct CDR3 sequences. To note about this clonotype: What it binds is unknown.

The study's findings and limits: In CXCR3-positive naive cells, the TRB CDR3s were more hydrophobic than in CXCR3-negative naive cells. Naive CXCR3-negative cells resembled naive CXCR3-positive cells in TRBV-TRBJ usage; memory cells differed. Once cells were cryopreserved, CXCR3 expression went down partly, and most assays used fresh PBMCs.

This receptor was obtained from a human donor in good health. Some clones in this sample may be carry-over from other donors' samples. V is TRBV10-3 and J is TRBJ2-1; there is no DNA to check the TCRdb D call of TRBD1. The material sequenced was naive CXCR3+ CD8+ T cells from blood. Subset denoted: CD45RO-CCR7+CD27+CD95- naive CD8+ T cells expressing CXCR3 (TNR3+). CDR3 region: CAISESGGAGRNEQFF.